The TCR beta chain under discussion was sequenced for a study of cytomegalovirus exposure and HLA in healthy donors. General study results and limits: Most TCR sequences showed up rarely, but some public TCRs showed up in many donors. Investigators reported 150 to 200 TCR beta chains as tied to cytomegalovirus. Later on, a genetic analysis was performed. It linked a missense variant in DCLRE1C with V- and J-gene trimming of TCR beta.

In nominal health when sampled, donors likely had unrecorded immune exposures nonetheless. Notes on this clone: Its specificity is not known.

With 60 Vbeta and 13 Jbeta primers, the PCR was carried out. TCRdb keeps only in-frame clones here, not all; method: immunoSEQ multiplex PCR. The repertoire includes about 110,000 clones, under 85% of them detected once, and approximately 7.7% sits in the top ten. CDR3 size: 16 residues. Trimming took 3 bases from V and 6 from J; bases not matched to a gene: 8. Germline V gene sequence: CDR1 SGHVS, CDR2 FNYEAQ. The chain employs TRBV7-6 and TRBJ2-7; 13 bases agree with TRBD2. The sample consisted of PBMCs. This receptor was identified in a woman between 50 and 59 years old in good health and CMV-seropositive. CDR3 nucleotides: TGTGCCAGCAGCTTCGAACTAGCGGGAGGGTTCGGCGAGCAGTACTTC. It codes for CASSFELAGGFGEQYF.